This T cell receptor beta chain was observed in a study of cytomegalovirus exposure and HLA in healthy donors. General observations from the study: Over 150 TCR beta chains were listed as cytomegalovirus-associated.

This CDR3 has 15 amino acids. Deletions cut 6 bases from V and 4 bases from J, with 19 bases between. Germline CDR1 and CDR2: MNHEY and SVGAGI. As for this clone: No antigen is known for it.

This table comes from immunoSEQ multiplex PCR, and its TCRdb copy is limited to in-frame clones, with some not included. Among around 150,000 clones listed, roughly 80% were seen once. The sample was PBMCs. This chain connects TRBV6-5 to TRBJ2-7, with a possible D match to TRBD2 (5 bases). The clonotype comes from a man under 40 in good health and CMV-seropositive. CDR3 coding DNA: TGTGCCAGCAGCCGTGGCGGGTCAACGCTGTACGAGCAGTACTTC. Its protein product is CASSRGGSTLYEQYF.